The present entry profiles one TCR beta chain with its context. Its antigen is unidentified. Germline values: CDR1 SGHRS, CDR2 YFSETQ. The CDR3 runs to 17 residues. V trimming: 0 bases; J trimming: 4 bases; junction bases outside the gene matches: 12. The record originates from a study of a mutant IDH1 vaccine in newly diagnosed glioma. Overall study: Radiotherapy alone preceded vaccination by 4-6 weeks; alternatively, vaccination started with temozolomide cycles. Study findings and constraints: Overall, just under 95% of patients had vaccine-induced immune responses.

Profiled with immunoSEQ multiplex PCR; TCRdb holds only in-frame clones, not every one. The sample contains 40,000 to 50,000 clones, approximately 83% of which appear only once. Stated time point: week 5, during vaccination. Vaccination used 300 ug of mutant IDH1 20-mer peptide per dose, with topical imiquimod. The sequenced sample was PBMCs, obtained from a glioma patient whose treatment included an IDH1 peptide vaccine. This chain links TRBV5-1 with TRBJ2-5; TRBD1 agrees at 7 bases. This sequence originates from a man aged 40-55 years with glioma. The CDR3 spells CASSLGDSRGPRETQYF. The CDR3 bases are TGCGCCAGCAGCTTGGGGGACAGCCGGGGCCCCCGAGAGACCCAGTACTTC.